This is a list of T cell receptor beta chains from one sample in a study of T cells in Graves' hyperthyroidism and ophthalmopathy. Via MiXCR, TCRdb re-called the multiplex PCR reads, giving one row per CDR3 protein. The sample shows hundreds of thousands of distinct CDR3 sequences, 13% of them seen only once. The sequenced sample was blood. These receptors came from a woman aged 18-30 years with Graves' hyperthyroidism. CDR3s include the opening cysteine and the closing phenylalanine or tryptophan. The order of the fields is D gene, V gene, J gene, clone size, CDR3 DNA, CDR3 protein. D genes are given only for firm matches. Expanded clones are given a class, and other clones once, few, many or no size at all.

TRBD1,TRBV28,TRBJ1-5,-,TGTGCCACAGGACAGGGGGCGAGTCAGCCCCAGCATTTT,CATGQGASQPQHF
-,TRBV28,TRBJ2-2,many,TGTGCCAGCAGTTTCCCCTCTCGGGACTGGTTAACTGGGGTCGCGAACACCGGGGAGCTGTTTTTT,CASSFPSRDWLTGVANTGELFF
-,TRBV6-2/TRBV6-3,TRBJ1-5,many,TGTGCCAGCAGTGGACAGACTAGCAATCAGCCCCAGCATTTT,CASSGQTSNQPQHF
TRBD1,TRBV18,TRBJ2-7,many,TGTGCCAGCTCGCCAACCGGGACAGGGTCCTACGAGCAGTACTTC,CASSPTGTGSYEQYF
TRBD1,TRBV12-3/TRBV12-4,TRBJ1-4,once,TGTGCCAGCACCCCGGGACAGGGTAATGAAAAACTGTTTTTT,CASTPGQGNEKLFF
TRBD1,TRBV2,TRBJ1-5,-,TGTGCCACCTCTCCGGGACAGTACAATCAGCCCCAGCATTTT,CATSPGQYNQPQHF
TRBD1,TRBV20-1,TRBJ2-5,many,TGCAGTGCTACCGGGACAGCAGTCTCCCAAGAGACCCAGTACTTC,CSATGTAVSQETQYF
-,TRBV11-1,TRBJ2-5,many,TGTGCCAGCAGCTTAGGGTTCGTAGAACCCCAGTACTTC,CASSLGFVEPQYF
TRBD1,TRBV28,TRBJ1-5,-,TGTGCCAGCAGTTACCGGGGGACAGGGGGCATTCAGCCCCAGCATTTT,CASSYRGTGGIQPQHF
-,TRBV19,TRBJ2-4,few,TGTGCCAGTAGGAGTCCAGCCAAAAACATTCAGTACTTC,CASRSPAKNIQYF
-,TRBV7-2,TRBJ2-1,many,TGTGCCAGCAGCCCCTCGGCCCAGTCCTACAATGAGCAGTTCTTC,CASSPSAQSYNEQFF
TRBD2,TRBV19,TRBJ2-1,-,TGTGCCAGTAGACCTTCTAGCGGGATTTTGAATGGGCAGTTCTTC,CASRPSSGILNGQFF
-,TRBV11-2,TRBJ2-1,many,TGTGCCAGCAGCTCCTCGCGGACAGACAATGAGCAGTTCTTC,CASSSSRTDNEQFF
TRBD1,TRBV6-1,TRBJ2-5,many,TGTGCCAGCAGTTATATGACAGGGCCGGTGGAGACCCAGTACTTC,CASSYMTGPVETQYF
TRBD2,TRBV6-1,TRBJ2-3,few,TGTGCCAGCAGTTACCTCCGGGGGGATAAGAGCGATACGCAGTATTTT,CASSYLRGDKSDTQYF
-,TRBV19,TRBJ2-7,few,TGTGCCAGTAGTATCATCTGGCAGTCAGCCTACGAGCAGTACTTC,CASSIIWQSAYEQYF
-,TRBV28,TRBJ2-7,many,TGTGCCAGCAGTTTTTCCGACTCTTACGAGCAGTACTTC,CASSFSDSYEQYF
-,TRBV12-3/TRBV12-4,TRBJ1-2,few,TGTGCCAGCAGCTCGACAGGTGGAGGCTATGGCTACACCTTC,CASSSTGGGYGYTF
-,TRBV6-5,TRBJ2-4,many,TGTGCCAGCAGTTACTCTCCCAAGGACAGCCAAAACATTCAGTACTTC,CASSYSPKDSQNIQYF
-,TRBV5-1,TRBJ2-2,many,TGCGCCAGCAGCGTACTAGATACGAACACCGGGGAGCTGTTTTTT,CASSVLDTNTGELFF
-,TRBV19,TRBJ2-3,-,TGTGCCAGTAGTCGGGTGGCCTTTCCAGATACGCAGTATTTT,CASSRVAFPDTQYF
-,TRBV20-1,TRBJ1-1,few,TGCAGTGCTAGATATGGGGGTTTTAACACTGAAGCTTTCTTT,CSARYGGFNTEAFF
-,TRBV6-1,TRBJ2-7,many,TGTGCCAGCAGTGAAGCTCACGGGACATCGTACTACGAGCAGTACTTC,CASSEAHGTSYYEQYF
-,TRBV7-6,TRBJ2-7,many,TGTGCCAGCAGCTTAGGTTCACAGGCCGGGTTTTCCGAGCAGTACTTC,CASSLGSQAGFSEQYF
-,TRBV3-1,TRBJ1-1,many,TGTGCCAGCAGATTACAGGGAGACCAGTTCGAAGCTTTCTTT,CASRLQGDQFEAFF
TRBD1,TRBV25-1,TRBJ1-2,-,TGTGCCAGCAGTGGAGGGACAGGGAGGCAAACTGTGGGAGGCTACACCTTC,CASSGGTGRQTVGGYTF
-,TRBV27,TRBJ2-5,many,TGTGCCAGCAGTCTCAGGGCTACACAAGAGACCCAGTACTTC,CASSLRATQETQYF
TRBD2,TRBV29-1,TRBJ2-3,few,TGCAGCGTTGCCCCGGGGACTAGCGGAGATACGCAGTATTTT,CSVAPGTSGDTQYF
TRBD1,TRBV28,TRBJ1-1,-,TGTGCCAGCAGTTTAACCGGGACAGGGTTCTCTGAAGCTTTCTTT,CASSLTGTGFSEAFF
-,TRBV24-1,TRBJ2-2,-,TGTGCCACCAGTGGCATCATACAGGGTTCTGACGGGGAGCTGTTTTTT,CATSGIIQGSDGELFF
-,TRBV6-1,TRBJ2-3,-,TGTGCCAGCAGGTGGGGCGGGGAGTTTTTAGATACGCAGTATTTT,CASRWGGEFLDTQYF
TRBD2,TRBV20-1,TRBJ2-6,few,TGCAGTGCAACCCCCGGGACTAGCCAGACTGGGGCCAACGTCCTGACTTTC,CSATPGTSQTGANVLTF
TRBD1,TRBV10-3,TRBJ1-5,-,TGTGCCACACAGGGGGCTGCAAATCAGCCCCGGCATTTT,CATQGAANQPRHF
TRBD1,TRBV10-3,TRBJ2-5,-,TGTGCCATCAGCCGTGAAGGGGGCCAAGGGACCCAGTACTTC,CAISREGGQGTQYF
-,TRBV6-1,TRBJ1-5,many,TGTGCCAGCAGTGAAGTCGCCCCAAGTCAGCCCCAGCATTTT,CASSEVAPSQPQHF
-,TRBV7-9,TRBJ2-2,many,TGTGCCGCTACAGGACCGAACACCGGGGAGCTGTTTTTT,CAATGPNTGELFF
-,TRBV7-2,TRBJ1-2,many,TGTGCCAGCAGCGATAGACAGGCCCCCGGCTATGGCTACACCTTC,CASSDRQAPGYGYTF
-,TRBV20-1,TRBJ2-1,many,TGCAGTGCTAGAGATGGTGGCAGGGCCGTGATTGATGAGCAGTTCTTC,CSARDGGRAVIDEQFF
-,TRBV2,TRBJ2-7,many,TGTGCCAGCGAAAAAGGGAATCGCGAGCAGTACTTC,CASEKGNREQYF
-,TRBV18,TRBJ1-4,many,TGTGCCAGCTCACCTACCGCCGTGGGGAGTGAAAAACTGTTTTTT,CASSPTAVGSEKLFF